At least ten counts were recorded for the clone carrying this TCR beta chain. Its target is not known. These data belong to a study of T cells in Graves' hyperthyroidism and ophthalmopathy. Study-wide points: Peripheral blood also featured most of the thyroid clonotypes expanded above 0.001. A model built on 13 V-J features separated ophthalmopathy from stable hyperthyroidism.

Among the patients, aged 18 to 65, hyperthyroidism was newly diagnosed and had lasted under 2 months. It was approximately 9.7 ml of fresh peripheral blood that supplied the PBMCs. TCR beta CDR3 regions were amplified from RNA transcripts. TCR CDR3 underwent first-round RT-PCR with the HTBI primer set. TCRdb reanalysed the multiplex PCR reads using MiXCR and keeps one entry per CDR3 protein. The sample yields a few hundred thousand distinct CDR3 sequences, more than 12% seen once. Germline CDR1 LGHDT, CDR2 YNNKEL (reference sequence). With 3 bases clipped from V and 12 bases from J, the junction kept 9 bases outside the gene matches. The CDR3 runs to 14 residues.

Sequencing input: blood. This clonotype was obtained from a woman in her 30s with Graves' hyperthyroidism. V gene TRBV3-1 combines with J gene TRBJ2-1, with TRBD2 matching 9 bases. The CDR3 DNA reads as TGTGCCAGCAGCCAGGATAGACTAGCGGCGAGGCAGTTCTTC. It specifies CASSQDRLAARQFF.